This T cell receptor beta chain was captured by sequencing in a study of response to subunit inactivated influenza vaccine. Study outcomes and limitations: Authors suggested each seasonal flu vaccination may recruit only limited numbers of new T cells.

TCRdb re-analysed the RT-PCR reads in MiXCR, keeping a single row per CDR3 protein. Among about 520,000 distinct CDR3 sequences listed, 25% were seen once. Ten or more counts support this clonotype. The target antigen is unknown. The germline V gene encodes CDR1 LGHNA and CDR2 YNFKEQ. This CDR3 is built from 14 residues. The germline V and J ends were trimmed by 4 bases and 2 bases, with 12 bases remaining between them. This TCR came from a man between 50 and 59 years old who received an inactivated influenza vaccine. The V call is TRBV4-2, the J call TRBJ2-7; TRBD2 is a possible D gene (7 bases). The material sequenced was CD4+ T cells sorted from PBMCs, taken less than 6 days after vaccination. CDR3 bases: TGTGCCAGCAGCCGAGAGGGGGGGCCCTACGAGCAGTACTTC. Translating gives CASSREGGPYEQYF.